The source of this T cell receptor (beta chain) is a study of CD8 T cells in ankylosing spondylitis (dated by TCRdb to about 2017). Broadly, across the study: The study set out to find disease-linked TCR variants by profiling T cell receptor beta repertoires in ankylosing spondylitis patients and healthy donors. The full study cohort was made up of 25 ankylosing spondylitis patients and approximately 100 healthy donors. Peripheral blood was sampled, and synovial fluid was also collected from ankylosing spondylitis patients. Overall study results and their limits: According to the report, matched synovial fluid samples from ankylosing spondylitis patients were significantly enriched for the disease-linked clones. The disease-linked clones had a CD8+ phenotype and were found at relatively low frequencies in peripheral blood. Some TCR beta motif variants had previously been reported in synovial fluid and blood of reactive arthritis patients, which suggested common disease-initiation mechanisms. Blood from ankylosing spondylitis patients appeared to be characterized by a TCR beta motif made up of seven or eight highly homologous amino acid variants.

The table lists this clonotype with a few counts. Its target antigen remains unknown. No base quality values were provided; no much bigger clone lies one nucleotide off. V trim: 4 bases; J trim: 12 bases; unmatched bases: 14. The CDR3, cysteine through phenylalanine, is 13 amino acids long. Only the CDR3 portion is preserved as DNA: 39 bases, with reading frame beginning at the first base. Per the germline V gene (reference sequence), DFQATT is the CDR1 and SNEGSKA is the CDR2. Instrument used: Illumina HiSeq 2500. Quantitative 5'-RACE with molecular barcodes was the method used to prepare the TCR beta libraries. The study's processing was this. A new computational method, built on a probabilistic model of VDJ rearrangement, was used to identify disease-linked TCR variants. Using fastp at Q25 and MiXCR, TCRdb reprocessed the public reads and kept productive beta chains. Every CDR3 protein is listed once, alongside the most common genes and DNA of its rows. These V and J calls derive from TCRdb rather than the authors' analysis. The sample table contains a few hundred thousand distinct CDR3 sequences; only one count was recorded for under 8.5% of them. Roughly 14% of the sample goes to the ten largest clones.

Sequences were obtained from blood, either unsorted or a sorted T cell fraction (not recorded which). The sequence was collected from a male donor with ankylosing spondylitis. This receptor chain uses TRBV20-1 and TRBJ2-7, with 8 bases matching TRBD1. The DNA sequence is TGCAGTGCTACTCCCTCCTCACAGGGGGGTTTGTACTTC. This gives the protein CSATPSSQGGLYF.